Listed here are 4 T cell receptor beta chains from one sample, sequenced in a study of blood T cell repertoires in COVID-19 (dated by TCRdb to the early 2020s). Libraries were prepared through the immunoSEQ multiplex PCR assay. The table comes from immuneACCESS by way of TCRdb, which keeps in-frame sequences with V and J called. Part of the clones is missing from these tables; in studies checked, under half for an unresolved V gene and the rest for unknown reasons. The sample table records tens of thousands of clones; about 81% of these occur just once. The ten largest clones take up 15% to 19% of the sample. The sample was peripheral blood. These receptor sequences come from an elderly man with acute or convalescent COVID-19.

The CDR3 spells CASSLQGAYGYTF. In DNA, the CDR3 is TGTGCCAGCAGCCTGCAGGGGGCGTATGGCTACACCTTC. The V and J genes are TRBV3-1 (or the pseudogene TRBV3-2) and TRBJ1-2; 8 bases fit TRBD1. CDR1 and CDR2 (germline): LGHDT, YNNKEL (reference sequence). V lost 4 bases, J lost 5 bases, and 3 bases stayed unmatched. The CDR3 is 13 amino acids.

The chain couples TRBV28 to TRBJ1-4, with D possibly being TRBD1 (6 bases). The CDR3 length is 13 residues. Germline V gives CDR1 MDHEN, CDR2 SYDVKM. Between the trimmed V and J ends, which lost 7 bases and 7 bases, there was a span of 13 bases. In nucleotides, the CDR3 is TGTGCCAGCACCGGGGGGGCGCGTGAAAAACTGTTTTTT. This encodes CASTGGAREKLFF. The variable domain in full, completed from reference TRBV28 and TRBJ1-4, reads DVKVTQSSRYLVKRTGEKVFLECVQDMDHENMFWYRQDPGLGLRLIYFSYDVKMKEKGDIPEGYSVSREKKERFSLILESASTNQTSMYLCASTGGAREKLFFGSGTQLSVL.

The V and J genes are TRBV4-3 and TRBJ2-5, with D uncertain. The germline gives CDR1 LGHNA, CDR2 YSLEER. This CDR3 comprises 15 residues. Trimming removed 0 bases at V and 5 bases at J, with 13 bases between. CDR3 coding DNA: TGCGCCAGCAGCCAAGATTGGTCTACCACGGAGACCCAGTACTTC. Its protein product is CASSQDWSTTETQYF.

The V gene is TRBV18, the J gene TRBJ1-2; no clear D gene. Germline-derived CDR1 and CDR2 are KGHSH and LQKENI. The V end was cut by 6 bases, the J end by 3 bases, with 8 bases between. CDR3 length equals 12 residues. CDR3 region: CASSRTDYGYTF. Written as DNA, the CDR3 is TGTGCCAGCTCCCGTACAGACTATGGCTACACCTTC.